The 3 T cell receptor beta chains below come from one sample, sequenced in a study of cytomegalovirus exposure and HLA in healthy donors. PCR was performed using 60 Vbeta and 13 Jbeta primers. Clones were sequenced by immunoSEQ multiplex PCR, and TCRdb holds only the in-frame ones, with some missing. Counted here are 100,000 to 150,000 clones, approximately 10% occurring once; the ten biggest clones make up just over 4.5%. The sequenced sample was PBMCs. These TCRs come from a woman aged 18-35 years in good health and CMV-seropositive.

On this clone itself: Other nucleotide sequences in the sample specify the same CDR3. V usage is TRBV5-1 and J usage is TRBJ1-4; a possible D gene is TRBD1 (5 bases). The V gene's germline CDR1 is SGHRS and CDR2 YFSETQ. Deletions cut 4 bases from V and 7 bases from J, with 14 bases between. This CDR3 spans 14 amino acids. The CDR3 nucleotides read TGCGCCAGCAGCCGGGACTCAGGAGGTGAAAAACTGTTTTTT. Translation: CASSRDSGGEKLFF. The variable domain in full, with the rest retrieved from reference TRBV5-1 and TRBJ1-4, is KAGVTQTPRYLIKTRGQQVTLSCSPISGHRSVSWYQQTPGQGLQFLFEYFSETQRNKGNFPGRFSGRQFSNSRSEMNVSTLELGDSALYLCASSRDSGGEKLFFGSGTQLSVL.

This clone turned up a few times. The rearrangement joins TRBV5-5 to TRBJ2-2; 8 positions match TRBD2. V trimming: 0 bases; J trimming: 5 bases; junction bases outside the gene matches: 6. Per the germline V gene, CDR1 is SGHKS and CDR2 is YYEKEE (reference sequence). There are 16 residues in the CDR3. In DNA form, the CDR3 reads TGTGCCAGCAGCTTGGCCCCTACGGGAGGGACCGGGGAGCTGTTTTTT. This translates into CASSLAPTGGTGELFF.

The CDR3 is CAAKGGGNMNTEAFF. CDR3 nucleotides: TGTGCCGCAAAGGGTGGAGGGAACATGAACACTGAAGCTTTCTTT. The V call is TRBV6-5, the J call TRBJ1-1; D not resolved. CDR1 is MNHEY and CDR2 is SVGAGI in the germline V gene. V was trimmed by 11 bases and J by 0 bases, leaving 19 bases between them. The CDR3 loop spans 15 amino acids.